This T cell receptor (beta chain) was observed in a study of cytomegalovirus exposure and HLA in healthy donors. The CDR3 consists of 19 residues. The germline V gene encodes CDR1 SGHDT and CDR2 YYEEEE. V trimming: 4 bases; J trimming: 0 bases; junction bases outside the gene matches: 16. Notes on this clone: What it binds is not known.

Study outcomes and limitations: Later analysis suggested links between common viral pathogens and several top significant clusters. Generally TCR sequences proved uncommon, though certain public TCRs appeared in numerous donors. In a later analysis, HLA-C alleles had the fewest associated TCRs, DRB1 alleles the most. Previous analysis showed most TCR beta V segments were productive about 87% or about 30% of the time.

PCR used 60 Vbeta primers and 13 Jbeta primers. TCRdb's copy holds only in-frame clones and misses some; the assay was immunoSEQ multiplex PCR. Among about 59,000 clones listed, over 60% were seen once. The clonotype comes from a man aged 25 to 40 in good health and CMV-seropositive. The chain recombines TRBV5-6 with TRBJ1-3; 7 bases are shared with TRBD1. What was sequenced was PBMCs. For the CDR3, the DNA is TGTGCCAGCAGCCGGGAGGGGACAGCTTACGGCGTCTCTGGAAACACCATATATTTT. This codes for CASSREGTAYGVSGNTIYF.